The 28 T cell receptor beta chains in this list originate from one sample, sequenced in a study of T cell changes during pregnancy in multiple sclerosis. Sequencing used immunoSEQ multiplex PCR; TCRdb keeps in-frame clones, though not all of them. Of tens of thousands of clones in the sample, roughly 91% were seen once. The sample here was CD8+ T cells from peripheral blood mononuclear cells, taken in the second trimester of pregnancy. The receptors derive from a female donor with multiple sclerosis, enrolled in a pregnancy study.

DNA for the CDR3: TGTGCCACCAGCTACCTTCCGGGACTACGCCCCTACGAGCAGTACTTC. Encoded protein: CATSYLPGLRPYEQYF. J is TRBJ2-7 and V is TRBV15; TRBD2 aligns across 7 bases. The CDR3 spans 16 residues. The V and J ends lost 5 bases and 2 bases, in that order; junction bases with no gene match: 12. The V gene's germline CDR1 is LNHNV and CDR2 YYDKDF (reference sequence).

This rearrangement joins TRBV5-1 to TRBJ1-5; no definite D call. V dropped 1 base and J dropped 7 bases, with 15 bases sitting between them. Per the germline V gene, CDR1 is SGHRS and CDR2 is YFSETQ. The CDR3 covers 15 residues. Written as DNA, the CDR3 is TGCGCCAGCAGCTTGTTCCCCGGGGAGGGACAGCCCCAGCATTTT. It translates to CASSLFPGEGQPQHF.

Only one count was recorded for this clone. CDR3 coding DNA: TGCGCCAGCAGCCCCCGGGACAGGGGCCGCGCCGACACCGGGGAGCTGTTTTTT. It codes for CASSPRDRGRADTGELFF. This chain links TRBV4-1 with TRBJ2-2; 10 bases agree with TRBD1. V dropped 4 bases and J dropped 3; count of bases not matched to a gene: 11. Germline loops: CDR1 MGHRA, CDR2 YSYEKL. CDR3 size: 18 residues.

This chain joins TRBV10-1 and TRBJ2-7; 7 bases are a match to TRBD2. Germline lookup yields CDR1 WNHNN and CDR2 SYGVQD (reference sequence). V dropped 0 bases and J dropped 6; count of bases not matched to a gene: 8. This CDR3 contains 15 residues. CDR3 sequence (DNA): TGCGCCAGCAGTGAGTCCCGGACTAGGGGCGGCGAGCAGTACTTC. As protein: CASSESRTRGGEQYF.

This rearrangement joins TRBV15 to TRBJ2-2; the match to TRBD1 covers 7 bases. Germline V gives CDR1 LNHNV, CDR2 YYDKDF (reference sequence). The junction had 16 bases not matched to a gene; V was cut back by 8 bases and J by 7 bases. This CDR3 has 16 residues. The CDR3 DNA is TGTGCCACCCTCCCACCCTCGACAGGGTCGGACGGGGAGCTGTTTTTT. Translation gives CATLPPSTGSDGELFF. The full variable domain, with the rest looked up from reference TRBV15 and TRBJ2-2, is DAMVIQNPRYQVTQFGKPVTLSCSQTLNHNVMYWYQQKSSQAPKLLFHYYDKDFNNEADTPDNFQSRRPNTSFCFLDIRSPGLGDTAMYLCATLPPSTGSDGELFFGEGSRLTVL.

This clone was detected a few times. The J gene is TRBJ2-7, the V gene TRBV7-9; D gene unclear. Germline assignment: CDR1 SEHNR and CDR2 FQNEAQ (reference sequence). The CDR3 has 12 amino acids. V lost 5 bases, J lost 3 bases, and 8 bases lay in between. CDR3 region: CASSPANYEQYF. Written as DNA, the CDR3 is TGTGCCAGCAGCCCCGCTAACTACGAGCAGTACTTC. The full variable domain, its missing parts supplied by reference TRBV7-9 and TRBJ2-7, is DTGVSQNPRHKITKRGQNVTFRCDPISEHNRLYWYRQTLGQGPEFLTYFQNEAQLEKSRLLSDRFSAERPKGSFSTLEIQRTEQGDSAMYLCASSPANYEQYFGPGTRLTVT.

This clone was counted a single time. The CDR3 loop is CASTSLAGLAGLPYNEQFF. CDR3 nucleotide sequence: TGTGCCAGTACCTCGTTGGCGGGGTTAGCGGGGCTTCCCTACAATGAGCAGTTCTTC. The V and J genes are TRBV19 and TRBJ2-1, with TRBD2 matching 8 bases. The trim removed 7 bases at V and 2 bases at J, leaving 19 bases unmatched. The CDR3 has 19 residues. Germline CDR1 is LNHDA and CDR2 is SQIVND (reference sequence).

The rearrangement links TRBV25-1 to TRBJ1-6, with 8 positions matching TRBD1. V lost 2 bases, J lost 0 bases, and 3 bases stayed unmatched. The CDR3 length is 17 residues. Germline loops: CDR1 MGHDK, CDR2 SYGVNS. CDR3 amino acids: CASSEGQGSSYNSPLHF. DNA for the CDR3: TGTGCCAGCAGTGAAGGACAGGGAAGCTCCTATAATTCACCCCTCCACTTT. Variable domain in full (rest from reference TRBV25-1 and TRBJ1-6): EADIYQTPRYLVIGTGKKITLECSQTMGHDKMYWYQQDPGMELHLIHYSYGVNSTEKGDLSSESTVSRIRTEHFPLTLESARPSHTSQYLCASSEGQGSSYNSPLHFGNGTRLTVT.

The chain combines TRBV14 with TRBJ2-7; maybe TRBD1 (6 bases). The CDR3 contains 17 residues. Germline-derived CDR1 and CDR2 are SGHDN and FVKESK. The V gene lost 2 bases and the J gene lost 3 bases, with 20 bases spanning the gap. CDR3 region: CASSQTGQYPSGYEQYF. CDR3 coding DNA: TGTGCCAGCAGCCAAACAGGACAGTACCCCTCGGGCTACGAGCAGTACTTC.

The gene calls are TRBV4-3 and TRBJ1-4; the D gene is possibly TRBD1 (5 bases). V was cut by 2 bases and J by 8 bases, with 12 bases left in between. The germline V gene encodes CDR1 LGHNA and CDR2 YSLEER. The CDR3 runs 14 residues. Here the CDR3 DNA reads TGCGCCAGCAGCCAAAATCCTGACAGAGAAAAACTGTTTTTT. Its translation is CASSQNPDREKLFF.

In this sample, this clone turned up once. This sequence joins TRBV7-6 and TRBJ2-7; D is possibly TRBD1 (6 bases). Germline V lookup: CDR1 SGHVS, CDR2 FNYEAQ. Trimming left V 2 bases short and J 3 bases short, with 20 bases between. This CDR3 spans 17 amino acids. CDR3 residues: CASSLQKIGQGIYEQYF. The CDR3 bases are TGTGCCAGCAGCTTACAGAAAATCGGCCAGGGGATCTACGAGCAGTACTTC.

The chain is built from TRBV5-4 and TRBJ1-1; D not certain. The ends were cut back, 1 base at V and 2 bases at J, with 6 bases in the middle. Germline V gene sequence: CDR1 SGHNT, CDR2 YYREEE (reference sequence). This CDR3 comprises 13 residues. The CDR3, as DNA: TGTGCCAGCAGCTTGTACCTAAACACTGAAGCTTTCTTT. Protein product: CASSLYLNTEAFF.

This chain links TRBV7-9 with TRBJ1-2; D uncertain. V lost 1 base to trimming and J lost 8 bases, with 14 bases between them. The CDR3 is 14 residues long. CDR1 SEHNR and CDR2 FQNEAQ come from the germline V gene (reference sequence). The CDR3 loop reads CASSLDTVIYGYTF. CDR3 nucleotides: TGTGCCAGCAGCTTAGATACTGTCATCTACGGCTACACCTTC.

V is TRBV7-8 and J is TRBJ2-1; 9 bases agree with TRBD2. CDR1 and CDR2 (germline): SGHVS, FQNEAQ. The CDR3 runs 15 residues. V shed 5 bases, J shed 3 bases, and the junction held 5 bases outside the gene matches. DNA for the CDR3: TGTGCCAGCAGCATACGTAGCGGGGGCTACAATGAGCAGTTCTTC. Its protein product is CASSIRSGGYNEQFF.

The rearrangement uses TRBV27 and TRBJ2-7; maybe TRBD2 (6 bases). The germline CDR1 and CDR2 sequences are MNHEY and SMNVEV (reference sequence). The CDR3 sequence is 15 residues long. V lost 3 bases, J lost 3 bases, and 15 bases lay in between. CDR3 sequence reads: CASSFGGGKVYEQYF. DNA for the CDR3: TGTGCCAGCAGTTTCGGTGGAGGGAAGGTCTACGAGCAGTACTTC.

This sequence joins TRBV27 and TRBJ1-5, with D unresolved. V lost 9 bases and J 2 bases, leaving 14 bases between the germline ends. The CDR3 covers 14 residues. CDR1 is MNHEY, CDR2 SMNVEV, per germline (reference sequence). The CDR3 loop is CASKRGIGNQPQHF. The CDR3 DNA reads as TGTGCCAGTAAGAGAGGTATTGGCAATCAGCCCCAGCATTTT.

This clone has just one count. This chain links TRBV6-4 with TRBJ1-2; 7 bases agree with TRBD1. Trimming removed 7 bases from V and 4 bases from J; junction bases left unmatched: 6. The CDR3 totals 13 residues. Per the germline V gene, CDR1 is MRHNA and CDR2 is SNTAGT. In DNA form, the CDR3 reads TGTGCCAGCAATACAGACAGGGCCTATGGCTACACCTTC. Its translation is CASNTDRAYGYTF.

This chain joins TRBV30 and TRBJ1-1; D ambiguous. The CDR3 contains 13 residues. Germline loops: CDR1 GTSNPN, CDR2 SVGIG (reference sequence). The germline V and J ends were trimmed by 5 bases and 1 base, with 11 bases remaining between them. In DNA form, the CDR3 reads TGTGCCTGGGGGATAGGGAGGAACACTGAAGCTTTCTTT. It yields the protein CAWGIGRNTEAFF.

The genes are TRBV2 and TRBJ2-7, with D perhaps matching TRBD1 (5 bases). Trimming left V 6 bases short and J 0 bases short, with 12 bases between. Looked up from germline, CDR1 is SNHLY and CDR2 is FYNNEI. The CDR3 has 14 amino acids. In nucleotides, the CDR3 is TGTGCCAGCAGCTTCCTCGACAGCTCCTACGAGCAGTACTTC. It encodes CASSFLDSSYEQYF.

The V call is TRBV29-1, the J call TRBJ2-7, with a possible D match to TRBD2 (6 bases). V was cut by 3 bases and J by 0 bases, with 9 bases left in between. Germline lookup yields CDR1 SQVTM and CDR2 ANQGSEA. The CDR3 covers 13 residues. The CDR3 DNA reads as TGCAGCGTTGAGGGGGGACTCTCCTACGAGCAGTACTTC. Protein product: CSVEGGLSYEQYF.

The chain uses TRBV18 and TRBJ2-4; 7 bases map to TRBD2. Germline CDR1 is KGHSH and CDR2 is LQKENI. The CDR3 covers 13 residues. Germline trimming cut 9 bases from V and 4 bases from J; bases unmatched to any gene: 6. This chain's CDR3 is CASFSSGKNIQYF. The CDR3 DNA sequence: TGTGCCAGTTTTTCTAGCGGTAAAAACATTCAGTACTTC. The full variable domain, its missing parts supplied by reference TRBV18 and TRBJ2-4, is NAGVMQNPRHLVRRRGQEARLRCSPMKGHSHVYWYRQLPEEGLKFMVYLQKENIIDESGMPKERFSAEFPKEGPSILRIQQVVRGDSAAYFCASFSSGKNIQYFGAGTRLSVL.

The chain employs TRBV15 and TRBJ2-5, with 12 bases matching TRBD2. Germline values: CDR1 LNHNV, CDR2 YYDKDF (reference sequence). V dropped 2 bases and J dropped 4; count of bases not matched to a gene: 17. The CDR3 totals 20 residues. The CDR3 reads CATSRRRLAGVGLGLETQYF. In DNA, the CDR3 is TGTGCCACCAGCAGACGCCGACTAGCGGGAGTCGGTTTGGGTTTAGAGACCCAGTACTTC.

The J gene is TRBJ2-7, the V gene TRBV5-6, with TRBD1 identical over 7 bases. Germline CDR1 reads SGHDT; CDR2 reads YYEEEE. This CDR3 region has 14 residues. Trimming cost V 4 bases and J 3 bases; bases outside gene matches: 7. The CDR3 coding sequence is TGTGCCAGCAGCCAGGGGGAGACCCTCTACGAGCAGTACTTC. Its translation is CASSQGETLYEQYF.

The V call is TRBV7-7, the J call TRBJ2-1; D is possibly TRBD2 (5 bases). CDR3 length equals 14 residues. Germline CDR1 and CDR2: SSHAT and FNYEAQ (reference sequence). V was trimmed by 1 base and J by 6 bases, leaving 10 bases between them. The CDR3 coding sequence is TGTGCCAGCAGCTTAGTGGTCGCGGGCAATGAGCAGTTCTTC. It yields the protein CASSLVVAGNEQFF.

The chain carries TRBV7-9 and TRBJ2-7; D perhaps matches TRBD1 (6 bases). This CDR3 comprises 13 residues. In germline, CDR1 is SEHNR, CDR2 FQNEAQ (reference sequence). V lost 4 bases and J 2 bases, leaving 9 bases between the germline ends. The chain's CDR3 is CASSSWTAYEQYF. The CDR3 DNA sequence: TGTGCCAGCAGCTCTTGGACAGCCTACGAGCAGTACTTC. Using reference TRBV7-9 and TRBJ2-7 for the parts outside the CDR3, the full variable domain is DTGVSQNPRHKITKRGQNVTFRCDPISEHNRLYWYRQTLGQGPEFLTYFQNEAQLEKSRLLSDRFSAERPKGSFSTLEIQRTEQGDSAMYLCASSSWTAYEQYFGPGTRLTVT.

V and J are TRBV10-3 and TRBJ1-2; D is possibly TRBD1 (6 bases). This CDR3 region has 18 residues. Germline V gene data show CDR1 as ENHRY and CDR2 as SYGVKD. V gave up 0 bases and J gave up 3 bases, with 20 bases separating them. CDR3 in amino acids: CAISESAGEDRLDYGYTF. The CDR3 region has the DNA TGTGCCATCAGTGAGTCTGCAGGGGAAGACCGACTCGACTATGGCTACACCTTC.

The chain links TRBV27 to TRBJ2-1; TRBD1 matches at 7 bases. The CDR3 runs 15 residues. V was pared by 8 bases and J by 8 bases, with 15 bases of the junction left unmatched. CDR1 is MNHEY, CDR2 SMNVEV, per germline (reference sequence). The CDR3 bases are TGTGCCAGCCGGATAGGGGACAGTTGGTCGGATGAGCAGTTCTTC. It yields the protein CASRIGDSWSDEQFF.

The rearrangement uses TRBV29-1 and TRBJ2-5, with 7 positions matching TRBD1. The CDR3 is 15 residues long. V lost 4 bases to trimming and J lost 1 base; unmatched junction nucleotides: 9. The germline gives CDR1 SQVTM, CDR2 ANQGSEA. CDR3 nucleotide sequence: TGCAGCGTTGTTTTTTCCGGGACAGTCCAAGAGACCCAGTACTTC. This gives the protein CSVVFSGTVQETQYF.